The 30 T cell receptor beta chains presented below share a single source sample, sequenced in a study of blood T cell repertoires in COVID-19. TCRdb keeps only in-frame clones here, not all; method: immunoSEQ multiplex PCR. The sample records some 80,000 clones, approximately 88% being singletons. Sequenced input: peripheral blood. All receptors derive from a human donor in a cohort sampled during active COVID-19.

This clone appeared once. The V gene is TRBV19, the J gene TRBJ2-1, with TRBD1 matching 10 bases. V shed 5 bases and J 8 bases; nucleotides not matched to a gene: 3. The CDR3 sequence is 13 residues long. Looked up from germline, CDR1 is LNHDA and CDR2 is SQIVND (reference sequence). The DNA of the CDR3 is TGTGCCAGTAGTCGACAGGGGGCCCATGAGCAGTTCTTC. The encoded protein is CASSRQGAHEQFF.

This clone has only one observation. This chain uses TRBV18 with TRBJ1-5, with D tentatively TRBD1 (5 bases). The V gene lost 2 bases and the J gene lost 2 bases, with 10 bases spanning the gap. There are 15 residues in the CDR3. Germline V gives CDR1 KGHSH, CDR2 LQKENI. CDR3 sequence (DNA): TGTGCCAGCTCACCAGGCAGGGAGGGCAATCAGCCCCAGCATTTT. Its protein is CASSPGREGNQPQHF.

The rearrangement joins TRBV5-1 to TRBJ2-7, with 8 bases matching TRBD1. The CDR3 length is 15 residues. Unmatched junction bases numbered 6, after V lost 4 bases and J lost 0 bases. The germline V gene has CDR1 SGHRS and CDR2 YFSETQ. This CDR3 is CASSQSGTGSYEQYF. In nucleotides, the CDR3 is TGCGCCAGCAGCCAATCCGGGACAGGCTCCTACGAGCAGTACTTC.

The chain has TRBV2 and TRBJ1-6; D perhaps matches TRBD1 (6 bases). Germline V gene lookup returns CDR1 SNHLY and CDR2 FYNNEI. The CDR3 spans 14 residues. V was cut by 6 bases and J by 4 bases, with 10 bases left in between. The CDR3: CASSKGQYNSPLHF. Written as DNA, the CDR3 is TGTGCCAGCAGCAAAGGACAGTATAATTCACCCCTCCACTTT.

The chain combines TRBV3-1 (or the pseudogene TRBV3-2) with TRBJ1-3; no reliable D call. The CDR3 sequence is 15 residues long. Between the trimmed V and J ends, which lost 4 bases and 0 bases, there was a span of 10 bases. CDR1 and CDR2 from the germline V gene are LGHDT and YNNKEL (reference sequence). The CDR3 is CASSRFLGSGNTIYF. The CDR3 DNA reads TGTGCCAGCAGCCGCTTCCTAGGCTCTGGAAACACCATATATTTT.

V gene TRBV6-5 combines with J gene TRBJ1-1, with TRBD1 identical over 8 bases. J lost 0 bases, V lost 4 bases, and 4 bases had no gene match. This CDR3 has 15 residues. The germline CDR1 and CDR2 sequences are MNHEY and SVGAGI. The CDR3 coding sequence is TGTGCCAGCAGTTGGGACAGGACTATGAACACTGAAGCTTTCTTT. Translating gives CASSWDRTMNTEAFF.

The V gene is TRBV4-1, the J gene TRBJ1-6; a weak D match, TRBD1 (5 bases). Trimming removed 3 bases from V and 1 base from J, with 25 bases in between. The CDR3 has 21 residues. CDR1 and CDR2 from the germline V gene are MGHRA and YSYEKL. CDR3 residues: CASSQFRRDGRATSYNSPLHF. CDR3 nucleotide sequence: TGCGCCAGCAGCCAGTTTAGGAGGGACGGAAGGGCCACTTCCTATAATTCACCCCTCCACTTT.

The chain employs TRBV6-5 and TRBJ1-2; 7 positions match TRBD1. With V trimmed by 5 bases and J by 3 bases, 6 bases remained unmatched. CDR1 is MNHEY and CDR2 is SVGAGI in the germline V gene. The CDR3 contains 14 residues. The CDR3 DNA sequence: TGTGCCAGCAGTAAATACAGGGGTTACTATGGCTACACCTTC. It codes for CASSKYRGYYGYTF.

The sample holds a few counts of this clone. The J gene is TRBJ1-1, the V gene TRBV6-6, with TRBD1 as a possible D gene (6 bases). Germline V gene data show CDR1 as MNHNY and CDR2 as SVGAGI (reference sequence). The V end lost 4 bases, the J end lost 8 bases, and 11 bases lay between the germline ends. This CDR3 region has 12 residues. CDR3 bases: TGTGCCAGCAGTTTCGACGACAGGGAAGCTTTCTTT. Protein: CASSFDDREAFF.

V is TRBV5-1 and J is TRBJ2-2; possible D gene TRBD2, 5 bases. The V end lost 0 bases, the J end lost 5 bases, and 14 bases lay between the germline ends. Looked up from germline, CDR1 is SGHRS and CDR2 is YFSETQ. This CDR3 is 16 amino acids long. CDR3 amino acids: CASSLASWPGTGELFF. The DNA of the CDR3 is TGCGCCAGCAGCTTGGCCTCGTGGCCGGGGACCGGGGAGCTGTTTTTT.

The CDR3 protein is CASSLGTPPTYEQYF. The CDR3 DNA reads TGCGCCAGCAGCCTCGGGACACCCCCCACCTACGAGCAGTACTTC. The chain joins TRBV5-1 to TRBJ2-7; possible D gene TRBD1, 6 bases. CDR3 length: 15 residues. Between the trimmed V and J ends, which lost 4 bases and 2 bases, there was a span of 16 bases. Germline V gene data show CDR1 as SGHRS and CDR2 as YFSETQ.

CDR3: CASNQGANSPLHF. In nucleotides, the CDR3 is TGTGCCAGCAACCAGGGGGCCAATTCACCCCTCCACTTT. The genes are TRBV7-9 and TRBJ1-6; TRBD1 agrees at 8 bases. The V gene end was trimmed by 7 bases and the J gene end by 7 bases; junction bases not matched to a gene: 3. This CDR3 has 13 residues. CDR1 is SEHNR, CDR2 FQNEAQ, per germline (reference sequence). Based on the CDR3 plus reference TRBV7-9 and TRBJ1-6, the full variable domain is DTGVSQNPRHKITKRGQNVTFRCDPISEHNRLYWYRQTLGQGPEFLTYFQNEAQLEKSRLLSDRFSAERPKGSFSTLEIQRTEQGDSAMYLCASNQGANSPLHFGNGTRLTVT.

Remarks on this clone: Different DNA sequences within this sample yield the same CDR3. The chain carries TRBV18 and TRBJ1-4; no reliable D call. Trimming removed 3 bases from V and 0 bases from J, with 8 bases in between. The CDR3 is 15 residues long. Germline CDR1 is KGHSH and CDR2 is LQKENI. CDR3 coding DNA: TGTGCCAGCTCACCCCGGTCGGCAACTAATGAAAAACTGTTTTTT. It is translated as CASSPRSATNEKLFF.

V usage is TRBV6-5 and J usage is TRBJ1-3; no clear D. The germline V gene encodes CDR1 MNHEY and CDR2 SVGAGI. Trimming took 4 bases from V and 0 from J, leaving 10 bases between them. The CDR3 totals 15 residues. CDR3 region: CASSSLAFSGNTIYF. For the CDR3, the DNA is TGTGCCAGCAGTTCCTTAGCTTTCTCTGGAAACACCATATATTTT.

This clone was seen a handful of times. Other DNA sequences of this sample code for an identical CDR3. This chain uses TRBV30 with TRBJ1-3; D possibly corresponds to TRBD1 (5 bases). The CDR3 runs to 12 residues. Germline CDR1 GTSNPN, CDR2 SVGIG (reference sequence). V was clipped by 5 bases and J by 4 bases, with 9 bases between them. The CDR3: CAWGTAGNTIYF. The CDR3 nucleotides read TGTGCCTGGGGGACTGCAGGAAACACCATATATTTT.

The rearrangement uses TRBV7-9 and TRBJ1-4; TRBD1 matches at 7 bases. There are 15 residues in the CDR3. The trim removed 1 base at V and 3 bases at J, leaving 2 bases unmatched. Germline CDR1 is SEHNR and CDR2 is FQNEAQ (reference sequence). Here the CDR3 reads CASSLDRGSNEKLFF. The CDR3, as DNA: TGTGCCAGCAGCTTAGACAGGGGATCTAATGAAAAACTGTTTTTT.

This rearrangement joins TRBV6-1 to TRBJ1-2; 8 nucleotides match TRBD1. V dropped 0 bases and J dropped 1; count of bases not matched to a gene: 10. In germline, CDR1 is MNHNS, CDR2 SASEGT. CDR3 size: 18 residues. The CDR3 nucleotides read TGTGCCAGCAGTGAAGCACTCCTCGGACAGGGCCTTAACTATGGCTACACCTTC. It yields the protein CASSEALLGQGLNYGYTF.

The chain links TRBV2 to TRBJ2-7; possibly TRBD2 for D (5 bases). V was cut by 4 bases and J by 5 bases, with 9 bases left in between. CDR1 is SNHLY and CDR2 is FYNNEI in the germline V gene. The CDR3 is made up of 12 amino acids. The CDR3 spells CASSGEADEQYF. CDR3 in DNA: TGTGCCAGCAGTGGAGAAGCGGACGAGCAGTACTTC.

The genes are TRBV6-1 and TRBJ2-7; 12 nucleotides line up with TRBD1. The J segment lost 13 bases and the V segment lost 2 bases, leaving 12 bases of the junction unmatched. The CDR3 contains 15 residues. CDR1 is MNHNS, CDR2 SASEGT, per germline. The CDR3 sequence is CASSEPGTGGEKRYF. DNA for the CDR3: TGTGCCAGCAGTGAACCTGGGACAGGGGGCGAAAAAAGATACTTC.

This clone appeared a few times. DNA of the CDR3: TGTGCCAGCGGCCTAGCGGGAGGTGAGCAGTTCTTC. Its translation: CASGLAGGEQFF. V and J are TRBV7-3 and TRBJ2-1; 11 bases are shared with TRBD2. V dropped 8 bases and J dropped 9; count of bases not matched to a gene: 3. The germline CDR1 and CDR2 sequences are SGHTA and FQGTGA. The CDR3 totals 12 residues.

The CDR3 coding sequence is TGCGCCAGCACAGGACTAGCGGCTTACAATGAGCAGTTCTTC. This gives the protein CASTGLAAYNEQFF. The rearrangement uses TRBV5-1 and TRBJ2-1; 10 nucleotides line up with TRBD2. The CDR3 runs to 14 residues. Germline-derived CDR1 and CDR2 are SGHRS and YFSETQ. J lost 4 bases, V lost 6 bases, and 4 bases had no gene match. Full variable domain (outside the CDR3, taken from reference TRBV5-1 and TRBJ2-1): KAGVTQTPRYLIKTRGQQVTLSCSPISGHRSVSWYQQTPGQGLQFLFEYFSETQRNKGNFPGRFSGRQFSNSRSEMNVSTLELGDSALYLCASTGLAAYNEQFFGPGTRLTVL.

The CDR3 is CASRLGGVSYEQYF. The CDR3 DNA sequence: TGTGCCAGCAGGTTGGGGGGGGTCTCCTACGAGCAGTACTTC. The V call is TRBV11-2, the J call TRBJ2-7; TRBD2 matches at 7 bases. This CDR3 region has 14 residues. The V gene's germline CDR1 is SGHAT and CDR2 FQNNGV. After removal of 6 bases from V and 0 bases from J, the junction contained 5 bases not matched to a gene.

The chain couples TRBV2 to TRBJ2-7; the match to TRBD2 covers 9 bases. The junction had 6 bases not matched to a gene; V was cut back by 4 bases and J by 2 bases. Germline V lookup: CDR1 SNHLY, CDR2 FYNNEI. This CDR3 comprises 15 residues. CDR3 bases: TGTGCCAGCAGTGTAGATGCGGGAGGGCCCTACGAGCAGTACTTC. Translation gives CASSVDAGGPYEQYF.

This sequence joins TRBV7-9 and TRBJ2-2; D remains unclear. Trimming stripped 3 bases from V and 6 bases from J, with 5 bases between. The CDR3 has 12 amino acids. Germline CDR1 is SEHNR and CDR2 is FQNEAQ (reference sequence). CDR3 nucleotide sequence: TGTGCCAGCAGCTTCGACTCCGGGGAGCTGTTTTTT. Translating it yields CASSFDSGELFF.

This clone has only one observation. The V gene is TRBV2, the J gene TRBJ2-1, with 10 positions matching TRBD2. Germline lookup yields CDR1 SNHLY and CDR2 FYNNEI. V lost 4 bases and J lost 0; bases outside the gene matches: 3. This CDR3 has 16 amino acids. CDR3 loop: CASSGTSGRSYNEQFF. The CDR3 DNA reads TGTGCCAGCAGTGGGACTAGCGGCCGCTCCTACAATGAGCAGTTCTTC.

This chain links TRBV15 with TRBJ1-2; TRBD1 is a possible D gene (5 bases). Germline loops: CDR1 LNHNV, CDR2 YYDKDF (reference sequence). Trimming cost V 0 bases and J 2 bases, with 10 bases left between them. The CDR3 sequence is 15 residues long. The CDR3 region is CATSRDSKGNYGYTF. The DNA of the CDR3 is TGTGCCACCAGCAGAGATAGTAAGGGGAACTATGGCTACACCTTC.

The rearrangement links TRBV2 to TRBJ1-1; possibly TRBD1 for D (5 bases). V was pared by 4 bases and J by 3 bases, with 12 bases between. This CDR3 is built from 14 residues. Looked up from germline, CDR1 is SNHLY and CDR2 is FYNNEI. The DNA of the CDR3 is TGTGCCAGCAGTGGTCGGACAAGTGACACTGAAGCTTTCTTT. This codes for CASSGRTSDTEAFF.

CDR3 sequence: CASSLKLANEQFF. The CDR3 DNA follows: TGTGCCAGCAGCTTAAAACTTGCCAATGAGCAGTTCTTC. This chain connects TRBV11-3 to TRBJ2-1; D not certain. The CDR3 spans 13 residues. Trimming left V 2 bases short and J 6 bases short, with 8 bases between. The V gene's germline CDR1 is SGHNT and CDR2 YENEEA. Full variable domain (rest looked up from reference TRBV11-3 and TRBJ2-1): EAGVVQSPRYKIIEKKQPVAFWCNPISGHNTLYWYLQNLGQGPELLIRYENEEAVDDSQLPKDRFSAERLKGVDSTLKIQPAELGDSAVYLCASSLKLANEQFFGPGTRLTVL.

This chain uses TRBV19 with TRBJ1-1, with 9 nucleotides matching TRBD1. Germline values: CDR1 LNHDA, CDR2 SQIVND (reference sequence). The CDR3 has 15 residues. With 3 bases clipped from V and 1 base from J, the junction kept 3 bases outside the gene matches. DNA of the CDR3: TGTGCCAGTAGTATCCGACAGGGGGAGAACACTGAAGCTTTCTTT. Its protein is CASSIRQGENTEAFF.

The CDR3 is CASSRKGWVGYTF. The CDR3 DNA is TGTGCCAGCAGCCGAAAGGGGTGGGTTGGCTACACCTTC. V and J are TRBV6-5 and TRBJ1-2, with D possibly being TRBD1 (5 bases). This CDR3 is built from 13 residues. Trimming pared 6 bases from V and 7 bases from J, leaving 15 bases between. The germline V gene encodes CDR1 MNHEY and CDR2 SVGAGI.